One and the same sample provided the 12 T cell receptor beta chains below, sequenced in a study of blood T cell repertoires in COVID-19. The assay was immunoSEQ multiplex PCR, and TCRdb's table has in-frame clones only and misses some. The data contain 490,000 or so clones, about 88% of them singletons. Sample: PBMCs or T cells enriched from blood (not recorded which). The receptors come from an older woman who had recovered from COVID-19.

The V and J genes are TRBV5-4 and TRBJ1-6, with 7 bases that match TRBD1. Germline CDR1 and CDR2: SGHNT and YYREEE (reference sequence). This CDR3 region has 15 residues. The junction had 8 bases not matched to a gene; V was cut back by 4 bases and J by 7 bases. The CDR3 region is CASSQGQLKNSPLHF. In nucleotides, the CDR3 is TGTGCCAGCAGCCAGGGACAGTTAAAGAATTCACCCCTCCACTTT.

The chain recombines TRBV3-1 (or the pseudogene TRBV3-2) with TRBJ1-2, with 11 bases identical to TRBD1. CDR1 and CDR2 from the germline V gene are LGHDT and YNNKEL (reference sequence). This CDR3 has 15 amino acids. Unmatched junction bases numbered 5, after V lost 4 bases and J lost 4 bases. CDR3 nucleotide sequence: TGTGCCAGCAGCCGGACCGGGACAGGGGGCTATGGCTACACCTTC. This gives the protein CASSRTGTGGYGYTF.

The genes are TRBV7-2 and TRBJ2-2; D might be TRBD2 (6 bases). Germline values: CDR1 SGHTA, CDR2 FQGNSA. This CDR3 is built from 15 residues. Trimming removed 1 base at V and 6 bases at J, with 12 bases between. Here the CDR3 DNA reads TGTGCCAGCAGCTTAGGACTAGTTGGGGCCGGGGAGCTGTTTTTT. Its protein is CASSLGLVGAGELFF.

A single count supports this clone. The chain joins TRBV6-7 to TRBJ1-3; no clear D gene. TRBV6-7 has ORF status, its function being uncertain. The length of the CDR3 is 12 residues. V lost 7 bases to trimming and J lost 5 bases, with 9 bases between them. The CDR3 sequence: CASISVRNTIYF. CDR3 nucleotides: TGTGCCAGCATCAGCGTCCGAAACACCATATATTTT.

This chain uses TRBV2 with TRBJ2-7; 8 positions match TRBD1. Per the germline V gene, CDR1 is SNHLY and CDR2 is FYNNEI. V was pared by 5 bases and J by 2 bases, with 5 bases of the junction left unmatched. This CDR3 comprises 14 residues. The CDR3 region has the DNA TGTGCCAGCAGTAAGGGACAGGATACCTACGAGCAGTACTTC. The encoded protein is CASSKGQDTYEQYF.

The chain couples TRBV7-9 to TRBJ2-3; D remains ambiguous. The CDR3 runs 16 residues. CDR1 and CDR2 from the germline V gene are SEHNR and FQNEAQ (reference sequence). V was pared by 6 bases and J by 7 bases, with 23 bases between. The CDR3 DNA sequence: TGTGCCAGCAGTCGAGCACCCAGTCAGCGAACGAATACGCAGTATTTT. It codes for CASSRAPSQRTNTQYF.

This clone was counted a single time. CDR3 protein: CASSPDRDREQYV. The CDR3 bases are TGTGCCAGCTCACCTGACAGGGACCGCGAGCAGTACGTC. V and J are TRBV18 and TRBJ2-7; 7 nucleotides line up with TRBD1. The CDR3 covers 13 residues. J gave up 6 bases and V 3 bases, and 5 bases lay outside the gene matches. CDR1 KGHSH and CDR2 LQKENI come from the germline V gene.

J is TRBJ1-4 and V is TRBV4-2; D is perhaps TRBD1 (6 bases). The CDR3 has 15 residues. The V end lost 4 bases, the J end lost 0 bases, and 9 bases lay between the germline ends. Per germline, CDR1 LGHNA and CDR2 YNFKEQ. The CDR3 is CASSPRQATNEKLFF. For the CDR3, the DNA is TGTGCCAGCAGCCCTCGACAGGCAACTAATGAAAAACTGTTTTTT.

The CDR3 DNA reads as TGCGCCAGCAGCTTGGCGGGACAGGGGGTAGATGAAAAACTGTTTTTT. Its translation: CASSLAGQGVDEKLFF. The V gene is TRBV5-1, the J gene TRBJ1-4; TRBD1 matches at 11 bases. The CDR3 contains 16 residues. Germline V gene lookup returns CDR1 SGHRS and CDR2 YFSETQ. The ends lost 0 bases at V and 6 bases at J; junction bases unmatched: 4.

CDR3 in DNA: TGTGCCAGCAAGGAGGGGATCTACAATGAGCAGTTCTTC. Its translation is CASKEGIYNEQFF. The J gene is TRBJ2-1, the V gene TRBV2, with D possibly matching TRBD2 (6 bases). The germline V gene encodes CDR1 SNHLY and CDR2 FYNNEI. CDR3 length equals 13 residues. The ends were cut back, 7 bases at V and 3 bases at J, with 10 bases in the middle.

The chain uses TRBV27 and TRBJ2-7; tentative D call: TRBD2 (6 bases). The germline V and J ends were trimmed by 6 bases and 7 bases, with 16 bases remaining between them. CDR3 length: 13 residues. Looked up from germline, CDR1 is MNHEY and CDR2 is SMNVEV (reference sequence). Here the CDR3 reads CASSRPGLKEQYF. CDR3 nucleotides: TGTGCCAGCAGCCGACCGGGACTGAAAGAGCAGTACTTC.

In its sample, this clone was seen a few times. This chain joins TRBV5-8 and TRBJ2-7; D is undetermined. The CDR3 sequence is 13 residues long. The germline V and J ends were trimmed by 2 bases and 2 bases, with 8 bases remaining between them. CDR1 is SGHTS and CDR2 is YDEGEE in the germline V gene. The CDR3 DNA sequence: TGTGCCAGCAGCTTTGGCAGCGCCTACGAGCAGTACGTC. It translates to CASSFGSAYEQYV.